This T cell receptor (beta chain) was sequenced in a study of blood T cell repertoires in COVID-19. Here immunoSEQ multiplex PCR was the method, and the copy in TCRdb shows in-frame clones only, minus some. The sample carries around 110,000 clones, about nine tenths recorded once. The source of this sequence is a man aged 40-50 years with acute or convalescent COVID-19. The sequenced material came from peripheral blood.

CDR3 amino acids: CASSLGDSPGDTQYF. The CDR3 DNA follows: TGTGCCAGCAGCTTAGGGGACAGCCCCGGAGATACGCAGTATTTT. This chain joins TRBV7-9 and TRBJ2-3; TRBD1 matches 7 bases. V was pared by 1 base and J by 5 bases, with 6 bases of the junction left unmatched. Germline CDR1 and CDR2: SEHNR and FQNEAQ (reference sequence). This CDR3 spans 15 amino acids.